This T cell receptor beta chain appears in the sequencing data of a study of T cells in Graves' hyperthyroidism and ophthalmopathy. Study-wide results and caveats: Progression to ophthalmopathy was predicted a median of 6.5 months early. Clonotypes that were expanded in thyroid above 0.001 mostly appeared in blood too.

When ophthalmopathy did not progress within 18 months, Graves' hyperthyroidism was considered stable. Diagnosis rested on symptoms, serum thyroxine and TRAb, thyroid ultrasound, and orbital computed tomography. The CDR3 spans 13 residues. V shed 5 bases and J shed 5 bases, with 12 bases lying between them. The V gene's germline CDR1 is MDHEN and CDR2 SYDVKM. From RNA transcripts, TCR beta CDR3 regions were amplified. The HTBI primer set served for first-round RT-PCR of the TCR CDR3. Using its own MiXCR run on the multiplex PCR reads, TCRdb lists one record per CDR3 protein. Among 600,000 to 750,000 distinct CDR3 sequences listed, around a sixth were seen once. Comment on this clonotype: What it binds is not known.

The sequenced material came from blood. The clonotype originates from a man aged 45-65 years with Graves' hyperthyroidism. This rearrangement joins TRBV28 to TRBJ1-2; D call uncertain. Written as DNA, the CDR3 is TGTGCCAGCAGTGCCTTCTCTTCATATGGCTACACCTTC. Its protein product is CASSAFSSYGYTF.